The 8 T cell receptor beta chains given below trace back to one sample, sequenced in a study of preoperative IRX-2 immunotherapy in early breast cancer. As for treatment: preoperative locoregional IRX-2 cytokine immunotherapy. Here immunoSEQ multiplex PCR was the method, and the copy in TCRdb shows in-frame clones only, minus some. The data show some 99,000 clones, with 86% seen just once and about 2.1% held by the top ten. This specimen consisted of tumor tissue, obtained after IRX-2 immunotherapy. These receptors all stem from a human donor with breast cancer.

CDR3 in DNA: TGTGCCTGGAGGTGGGCGCGGACATCCGCTTCTTGGAACACCATATATTTT. Amino acid sequence: CAWRWARTSASWNTIYF. The genes are TRBV30 and TRBJ1-3; a possible D gene is TRBD1 (5 bases). The germline CDR1 and CDR2 sequences are GTSNPN and SVGIG (reference sequence). This CDR3 region has 17 residues. V gave up 3 bases and J gave up 7 bases, with 25 bases separating them.

This sequence joins TRBV6-8 and TRBJ2-5, with unresolved D. CDR1 and CDR2 (germline): MNHGY, SAAAGT. The CDR3 totals 13 residues. V shed 2 bases and J shed 7 bases, with 11 bases lying between them. This CDR3 reads CASSYPKAGTQYF. The CDR3 DNA sequence: TGTGCCAGCAGTTACCCGAAGGCCGGGACCCAGTACTTC.

The rearrangement uses TRBV12-5 and TRBJ1-2, with a weak D call TRBD1 (5 bases). Trimming left V 2 bases short and J 1 base short, with 17 bases between. The CDR3 consists of 17 residues. Germline assignment: CDR1 LGHNT and CDR2 FRNRAP. CDR3 nucleotides: TGTGCTAGTGGTTTGCCCATCTCGACAGTATTTAACTATGGCTACACCTTC. It yields the protein CASGLPISTVFNYGYTF. Filled out from reference TRBV12-5 and TRBJ1-2, the complete variable domain reads DARVTQTPRHKVTEMGQEVTMRCQPILGHNTVFWYRQTMMQGLELLAYFRNRAPLDDSGMPKDRFSAEMPDATLATLKIQPSEPRDSAVYFCASGLPISTVFNYGYTFGSGTRLTVV.

CDR3 protein: CASSPFQGDTGELFF. CDR3 sequence (DNA): TGTGCCAGCAGCCCTTTTCAGGGGGACACCGGGGAGCTGTTTTTT. V and J are TRBV11-3 and TRBJ2-2; 7 nucleotides agree with TRBD1. V lost 5 bases, J lost 3 bases, and 6 bases stayed unmatched. Looked up from germline, CDR1 is SGHNT and CDR2 is YENEEA. CDR3 size: 15 residues. Together with reference TRBV11-3 and TRBJ2-2, the CDR3 gives the full variable domain: EAGVVQSPRYKIIEKKQPVAFWCNPISGHNTLYWYLQNLGQGPELLIRYENEEAVDDSQLPKDRFSAERLKGVDSTLKIQPAELGDSAVYLCASSPFQGDTGELFFGEGSRLTVL.

The chain recombines TRBV5-1 with TRBJ2-5; weak D call: TRBD2 (5 bases). The CDR3 contains 14 residues. Between the trimmed V and J ends, which lost 1 base and 5 bases, there was a span of 12 bases. The germline CDR1 and CDR2 sequences are SGHRS and YFSETQ. CDR3 in DNA: TGCGCCAGCAGCTTGATTGATTCGGGGGAGACCCAGTACTTC. Protein product: CASSLIDSGETQYF.

The CDR3 DNA reads TGTGCCAGCAGTGAAGCGCTCCCGGTGTCTGGAAACACCATATATTTT. Its protein is CASSEALPVSGNTIYF. V and J are TRBV6-1 and TRBJ1-3; no firm D call. The CDR3 contains 16 residues. Germline values: CDR1 MNHNS, CDR2 SASEGT. Trimming shortened V by 0 bases and J by 1 base, and 10 bases separated the two germline ends.

The chain joins TRBV6-8 to TRBJ1-2; 7 bases fit TRBD1. Germline trimming cut 6 bases from V and 4 bases from J; bases unmatched to any gene: 5. The CDR3 loop spans 13 amino acids. The germline V gene has CDR1 MNHGY and CDR2 SAAAGT. The CDR3 protein is CASSPGQAYGYTF. CDR3 in DNA: TGTGCCAGCAGCCCAGGACAGGCCTATGGCTACACCTTC.

The table lists this clone with a few counts. The chain couples TRBV7-6 to TRBJ1-2; no clear D gene. Germline CDR1 and CDR2: SGHVS and FNYEAQ. V lost 3 bases and J lost 8, with 22 bases in between. CDR3 size: 16 residues. CDR3 residues: CASSLVGSASSRGYTF. The CDR3, as DNA: TGTGCCAGCAGCTTGGTGGGTTCGGCCAGCTCTAGGGGCTACACCTTC. Looking up the rest from reference TRBV7-6 and TRBJ1-2 gives the full variable domain: GAGVSQSPRYKVTKRGQDVALRCDPISGHVSLYWYRQALGQGPEFLTYFNYEAQQDKSGLPNDRFSAERPEGSISTLTIQRTEQRDSAMYRCASSLVGSASSRGYTFGSGTRLTVV.